This passage covers 20 T cell receptor beta chains from one sample sequenced in a study of T-cell reconstitution after alpha-beta-depleted transplantation in children. Preparation of the TCRbeta library was carried out with unique molecular identifiers. Using its own MiXCR run on the PCR reads, TCRdb lists one record per CDR3 protein. This table has 170,000 or so distinct CDR3 sequences, about 6.3% appearing once. This specimen consisted of PBMCs from the stem cell graft donor, obtained from the stem cell graft. These receptors originate from a human donor who donated a stem cell graft to a child with Wiskott-Aldrich syndrome.

This clonotype was observed at least ten times. V usage is TRBV11-1 and J usage is TRBJ2-1; 8 positions match TRBD1. The CDR3 covers 21 residues. V shed 0 bases and J 0 bases; nucleotides not matched to a gene: 16. The germline V gene encodes CDR1 SGHAT and CDR2 FQDESV (reference sequence). In nucleotides, the CDR3 is TGTGCCAGCAGCTTAGCCTTTACCTGGTCAGGGGGCCAGAGCTCCTACAATGAGCAGTTCTTC. This codes for CASSLAFTWSGGQSSYNEQFF. Full variable domain (missing parts from reference TRBV11-1 and TRBJ2-1): EAEVAQSPRYKITEKSQAVAFWCDPISGHATLYWYRQILGQGPELLVQFQDESVVDDSQLPKDRFSAERLKGVDSTLKIQPAELGDSAMYLCASSLAFTWSGGQSSYNEQFFGPGTRLTVL.

This clonotype was counted at least ten times. V and J are TRBV5-1 and TRBJ1-1; TRBD1 matches 9 bases. The V segment lost 1 base and the J segment 0 bases; nucleotides outside the gene matches: 10. This CDR3 comprises 18 residues. The germline V gene encodes CDR1 SGHRS and CDR2 YFSETQ. The CDR3 region is CASSLKSDRGALNTEAFF. CDR3 DNA sequence: TGCGCCAGCAGCTTGAAATCGGACAGGGGCGCGCTGAACACTGAAGCTTTCTTT.

This clonotype was seen many times. This chain joins TRBV10-3 and TRBJ2-1, with unresolved D. There are 13 residues in the CDR3. Trimming removed 0 bases at V and 6 bases at J, with 6 bases between. CDR1 and CDR2 (germline): ENHRY, SYGVKD. As DNA, the CDR3 is TGTGCCATCAGTGAGTCAGTTATCAATGAGCAGTTCTTC. Encoded protein: CAISESVINEQFF.

There are many counts of this clonotype. This chain joins TRBV24-1 and TRBJ2-2, with D maybe TRBD1 (5 bases). The V end was cut by 4 bases, the J end by 6 bases, with 17 bases between. The CDR3 length is 16 residues. CDR1 is KGHDR, CDR2 SFDVKD, per germline. CDR3 DNA sequence: TGTGCCACCAGTGACGATAGTGACAGATCCCCCGGGGAGCTGTTTTTT. This gives the protein CATSDDSDRSPGELFF.

This clonotype was counted ten times or more. The rearrangement joins TRBV6-2 or TRBV6-3 to TRBJ2-7; 8 positions match TRBD1. From germline, CDR1 is MNHEY and CDR2 SVGEGT. This CDR3 has 15 amino acids. V gave up 5 bases and J gave up 5 bases; unmatched junction bases: 11. CDR3 in amino acids: CASSTSGTGVNEQYF. For the CDR3, the DNA is TGTGCCAGCAGTACGTCCGGGACAGGTGTCAACGAGCAGTACTTC.

This clonotype has ten or more counts. CDR3 sequence (DNA): TGTGCCAGCTCATGGGACAGGGAGGCTGGCGGCTACACCTTC. This encodes CASSWDREAGGYTF. This chain links TRBV18 with TRBJ1-2, with TRBD1 matching over 9 bases. Germline V CDR1 and CDR2: KGHSH, LQKENI. J gave up 8 bases and V 5 bases, and 9 bases lay outside the gene matches. The CDR3 is 14 residues long.

This clonotype was recorded many times. V gene TRBV18 combines with J gene TRBJ2-7; D call uncertain. Per germline, CDR1 KGHSH and CDR2 LQKENI. Trimming took off 2 bases at V and 9 bases at J, with 14 bases between the two ends. CDR3 length: 13 amino acids. The CDR3 DNA follows: TGTGCCAGCTCACCAAATGGTCGAGTTGGGCAGTACTTC. This codes for CASSPNGRVGQYF.

This clonotype was observed many times. The CDR3 here is CSVVQGMPDTQYF. CDR3 DNA sequence: TGCAGCGTTGTGCAGGGAATGCCAGATACGCAGTATTTT. J is TRBJ2-3 and V is TRBV29-1; D might be TRBD1 (5 bases). V lost 4 bases and J lost 4, with 12 bases in between. The CDR3 is made up of 13 amino acids. Germline V gene sequence: CDR1 SQVTM, CDR2 ANQGSEA.

The V call is TRBV11-3, the J call TRBJ1-5, with D maybe TRBD1 (6 bases). V was trimmed by 1 base and J by 1 base, leaving 14 bases between them. The germline V gene encodes CDR1 SGHNT and CDR2 YENEEA. The CDR3 has 17 residues. The CDR3 DNA reads as TGTGCCAGCAGCTTAGTTTCAGGGGAGGGGAGCAATCAGCCCCAGCATTTT. Translation gives CASSLVSGEGSNQPQHF.

There are many counts of this clonotype. The gene calls are TRBV27 and TRBJ1-2; D is possibly TRBD1 (6 bases). CDR1 is MNHEY, CDR2 SMNVEV, per germline (reference sequence). The CDR3 runs to 18 residues. V lost 4 bases and J lost 0, with 21 bases in between. CDR3 amino acids: CASSSNRDKSWANYGYTF. DNA for the CDR3: TGTGCCAGCAGTTCAAACCGGGACAAATCGTGGGCTAACTATGGCTACACCTTC.

This clonotype has just a few counts. The chain recombines TRBV7-9 with TRBJ1-1; D unresolved. The CDR3 is 12 amino acids. Looked up from germline, CDR1 is SEHNR and CDR2 is FQNEAQ (reference sequence). V lost 4 bases to trimming and J lost 11 bases, with 14 bases between them. CDR3: CASSSLGIKAFF. The CDR3 coding sequence is TGTGCCAGCAGCTCCCTCGGTATCAAGGCTTTCTTT.

Ten or more counts support this clonotype. The chain combines TRBV12-3 or TRBV12-4 with TRBJ2-7; D gene uncertain. V was clipped by 0 bases and J by 2 bases, with 5 bases between them. This CDR3 has 13 residues. CDR3 region: CASSLAVTYEQYF. The CDR3, as DNA: TGTGCCAGCAGTTTAGCCGTAACCTACGAGCAGTACTTC.

This clonotype came up many times. The V gene is TRBV29-1, the J gene TRBJ2-1; D possibly matches TRBD1 or TRBD2 (5 bases each). CDR3 size: 16 residues. Germline CDR1 SQVTM, CDR2 ANQGSEA. With 0 bases removed from V and 0 bases from J, the gap between germline ends came to 12 bases. The CDR3 bases are TGCAGCGTTGAAGATCCGGGACGGAGCTCCTACAATGAGCAGTTCTTC. Translation: CSVEDPGRSSYNEQFF.

This clonotype occurred many times. The CDR3 region is CASSLAANNEQFF. CDR3 bases: TGTGCCAGCAGCTTAGCGGCAAACAATGAGCAGTTCTTC. The V gene is TRBV7-9, the J gene TRBJ2-1; D unresolved. Germline lookup yields CDR1 SEHNR and CDR2 FQNEAQ (reference sequence). V shed 0 bases and J shed 5 bases, with 5 bases lying between them. The CDR3 contains 13 residues.

This clonotype was seen at least ten times. This chain links TRBV7-9 with TRBJ2-7; 8 bases line up with TRBD1. This CDR3 has 16 amino acids. Germline-derived CDR1 and CDR2 are SEHNR and FQNEAQ (reference sequence). V lost 3 bases, J lost 0 bases, and 7 bases stayed unmatched. CDR3 sequence: CASSLGGTGRSYEQYF. DNA of the CDR3: TGTGCCAGCAGCTTGGGCGGGACAGGACGCTCCTACGAGCAGTACTTC.

The rearrangement uses TRBV5-1 and TRBJ2-5; D perhaps matches TRBD1 (5 bases). This CDR3 is built from 15 residues. Germline V lookup: CDR1 SGHRS, CDR2 YFSETQ. V was trimmed by 3 bases and J by 3 bases, leaving 15 bases between them. In nucleotides, the CDR3 is TGCGCCAGCAGCTCCCCCCCAGGGTTAGAAGAGACCCAGTACTTC. Translation: CASSSPPGLEETQYF.

This clonotype was observed many times. The rearrangement links TRBV7-2 to TRBJ2-1; possible D gene TRBD2, 5 bases. The germline CDR1 and CDR2 sequences are SGHTA and FQGNSA. V shed 2 bases and J shed 0 bases, with 8 bases lying between them. There are 15 residues in the CDR3. CDR3: CASSLTGSSYNEQFF. The CDR3 bases are TGTGCCAGCAGCTTAACTGGGAGCTCCTACAATGAGCAGTTCTTC.

This clonotype was seen repeatedly, ten times or more. This chain joins TRBV29-1 and TRBJ1-1; 7 nucleotides match TRBD1. The junction had 7 bases not matched to a gene; V was cut back by 5 bases and J by 4 bases. This CDR3 is built from 13 residues. Germline assignment: CDR1 SQVTM and CDR2 ANQGSEA. CDR3 sequence: CSVRQGLATEAFF. As DNA, the CDR3 is TGCAGCGTTCGACAGGGTTTGGCCACTGAAGCTTTCTTT.

In this sample, this clonotype turned up a few times. CDR3 residues: CASSTRHRGNEKLFF. The CDR3 DNA reads TGTGCCAGCAGCACTCGACACCGAGGAAATGAAAAACTGTTTTTT. The chain employs TRBV3-1 and TRBJ1-4; the D is unclear. Trimming shortened V by 5 bases and J by 5 bases, and 15 bases separated the two germline ends. The CDR3 has 15 amino acids. CDR1 and CDR2 (germline): LGHDT, YNNKEL (reference sequence).

This clonotype was observed many times. The chain couples TRBV12-3 or TRBV12-4 to TRBJ2-3, with a weak D call TRBD2 (6 bases). There are 19 residues in the CDR3. Trimming stripped 3 bases from V and 3 bases from J, with 25 bases between. As DNA, the CDR3 is TGTGCCAGCAGTTTTAGCGGATATAGGTTCCGCTCGGGGACAGATACGCAGTATTTT. This gives the protein CASSFSGYRFRSGTDTQYF.